This TCR beta chain was recorded in a study of OX40 agonist ivuxolimab in advanced cancers. Background on the whole study: The costimulatory receptor OX40 (CD134) was targeted by ivuxolimab, a fully human IgG2 agonistic monoclonal antibody. The purpose of peripheral TCRbeta sequencing was to test whether ivuxolimab changed TCR sequence diversity and led to clonal T-cell expansion. Partial responses were achieved by three dose-escalation patients, of whom one had hepatocellular carcinoma and two had cutaneous melanoma. The paper covers the monotherapy dose-escalation part of the phase I ivuxolimab trial, which included N ≈ 50 patients. Intravenous ivuxolimab was administered to patients every 2 weeks at six dose levels: 0.01, 0.1, 0.3, 1.5, 3 and 10 mg/kg. Prior anti-PD-1, anti-PD-L1 or anti-CTLA-4 therapy was permitted, and checkpoint inhibitors had been received by roughly 40% of dose-escalation patients. The dose-escalation cohort was about 83% male with a mean age of about 65 years, ranging from about 23 to 85. Among the roughly 54 dose-escalation patients, about 19 had hepatocellular carcinoma, around 15 melanoma, 9 renal cell carcinoma and 9 head and neck cancer.

As regards this clone: This receptor's antigen is unknown. Qualities for individual bases were not recorded, and no much larger clone is one base off.

The trial excluded patients who had a history of autoimmune disease or were on systemic immunosuppression. In every dose cohort, peripheral blood was drawn for TCR sequencing at baseline, cycle 4 day 1, and cycle 7 day 1. The samples were drawn from a first-in-human, open-label, multicenter phase I dose-escalation trial of ivuxolimab. Adults with locally advanced or metastatic melanoma, renal cell, hepatocellular, or head and neck squamous cell carcinoma were enrolled in the trial. Before TCR sequencing, CD4+ T cells and CD8+ T cells from peripheral blood were sorted into separate populations. Genomic DNA was isolated from the sorted cells so that the TCRbeta CDR3 region could be sequenced. The immunoSEQ Assay was used for sequencing of TCRbeta CDR3 regions. TCRdb provides this immuneACCESS table in a form limited to in-frame rearrangements. Some clones are lacking; in checked studies, under half of them reflect an unresolved V gene, and why the rest are absent is not known. The sample table contains approximately 70,000 clones; only one count was recorded for more than 75% of them. Over 0.4% of the sample comes from the top ten.

Study-wide findings and limitations: Clonal expansion of both CD4+ and CD8+ blood T cells was observed from baseline to week 6 at doses 0.1 to 3.0 mg/kg. After ivuxolimab, expanded clones were on average more numerous among CD8+ T cells than among CD4+ T cells. Which antigens the clonally expanded peripheral T cells were specific for was not determined. In the 0.1-3.0 mg/kg groups, partial responders were among the patients with the lowest normalized peripheral clonal expansion, particularly in CD8+ T cells. Low levels of normalized T-cell clonal expansion were also seen in some patients who did not respond.

The TCR comes from an adult with an advanced solid tumor such as melanoma, head and neck, liver or kidney cancer. The sample was CD4+ or CD8+ T cells sorted from blood, taken in a trial of the OX40 agonist ivuxolimab.

The CDR3 in this case is CASSAGSDTQYF. DNA sequence: TGCGCCAGCAGTGCGGGGTCAGATACGCAGTATTTT. The V and J segments used are TRBV10-1 and TRBJ2-3; the D segment could be TRBD2, given 5 matching bases. From a lookup of the germline V gene (reference sequence), CDR1 and CDR2 are WNHNN and SYGVQD. Including cysteine and phenylalanine, the CDR3 has 12 amino acids. The entry retains the CDR3 DNA only, 36 bases that are in frame from base 1. Relative to germline, V is 4 bases shorter and J is 4 bases shorter, with 6 bases between their ends.